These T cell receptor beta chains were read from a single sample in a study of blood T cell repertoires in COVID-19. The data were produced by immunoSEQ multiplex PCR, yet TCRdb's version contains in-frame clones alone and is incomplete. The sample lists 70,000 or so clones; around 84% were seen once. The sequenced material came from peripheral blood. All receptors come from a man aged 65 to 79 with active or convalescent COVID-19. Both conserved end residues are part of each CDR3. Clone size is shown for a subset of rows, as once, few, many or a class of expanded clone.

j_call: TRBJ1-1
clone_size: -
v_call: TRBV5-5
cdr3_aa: CASSTFVRGPGTEAFF

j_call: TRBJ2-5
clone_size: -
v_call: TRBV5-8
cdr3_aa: CASSRGQAQETQYF

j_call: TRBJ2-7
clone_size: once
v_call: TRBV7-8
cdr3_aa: CASSLGETGYEQYF

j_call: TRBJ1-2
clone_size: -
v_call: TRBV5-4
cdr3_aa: CASSFSSNYGYTF

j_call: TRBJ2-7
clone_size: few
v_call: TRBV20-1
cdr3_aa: CSARDHYEQYF

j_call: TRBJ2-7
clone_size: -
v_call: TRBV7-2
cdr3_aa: CASSSQTGSHEQYF

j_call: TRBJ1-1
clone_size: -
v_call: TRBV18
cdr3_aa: CASSPNAANTEAFF

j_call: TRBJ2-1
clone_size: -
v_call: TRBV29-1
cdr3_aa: CSVEDEGTSGSIYEQFF

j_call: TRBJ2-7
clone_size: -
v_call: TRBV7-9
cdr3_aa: CASSLDGTEDEQYF

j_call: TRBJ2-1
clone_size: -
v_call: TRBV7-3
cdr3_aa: CASSPGGYNEQFF

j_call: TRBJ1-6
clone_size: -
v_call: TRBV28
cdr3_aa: CASSLSLSYNSPLHF

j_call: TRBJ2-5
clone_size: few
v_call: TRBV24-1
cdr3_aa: CATSDPSNGLRDTQYF

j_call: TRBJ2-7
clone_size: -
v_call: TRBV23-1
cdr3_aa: CASTSLAGGPYEQYF

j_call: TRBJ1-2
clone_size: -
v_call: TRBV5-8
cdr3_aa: CASSLTGNRGYTF

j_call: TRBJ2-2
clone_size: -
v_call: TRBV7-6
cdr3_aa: CASSLVLPGASGSIGELFF

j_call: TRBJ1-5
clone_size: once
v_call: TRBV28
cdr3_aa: CASGTGAVYNQPQHF

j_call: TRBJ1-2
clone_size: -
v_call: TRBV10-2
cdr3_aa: CASSESRDGYTF

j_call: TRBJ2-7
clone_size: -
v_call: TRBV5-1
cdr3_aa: CASRGPSAYEQYF

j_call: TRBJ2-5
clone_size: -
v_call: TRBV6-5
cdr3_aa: CASRPGLTRETQYF

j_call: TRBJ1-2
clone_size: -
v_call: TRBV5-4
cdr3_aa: CASSRGGQAVRGGYTF

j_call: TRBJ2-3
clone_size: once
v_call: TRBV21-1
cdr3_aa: CASSIRGGGRDADTQYF

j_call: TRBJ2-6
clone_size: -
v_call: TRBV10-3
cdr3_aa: CAISEGGQSSGANVLTF

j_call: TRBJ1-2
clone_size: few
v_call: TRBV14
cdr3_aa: CASGQNNYGYTF

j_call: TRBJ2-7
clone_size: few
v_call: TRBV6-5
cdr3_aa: CASRREYEQYF

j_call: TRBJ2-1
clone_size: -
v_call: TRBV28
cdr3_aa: CASSLRGLAGREQFF

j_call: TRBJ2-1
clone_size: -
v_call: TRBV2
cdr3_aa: CASSSQGYNEQFF

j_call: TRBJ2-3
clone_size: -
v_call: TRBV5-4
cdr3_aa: CASSDSSGSTDTQYF

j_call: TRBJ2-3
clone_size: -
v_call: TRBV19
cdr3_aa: CASSSGSDTQYF